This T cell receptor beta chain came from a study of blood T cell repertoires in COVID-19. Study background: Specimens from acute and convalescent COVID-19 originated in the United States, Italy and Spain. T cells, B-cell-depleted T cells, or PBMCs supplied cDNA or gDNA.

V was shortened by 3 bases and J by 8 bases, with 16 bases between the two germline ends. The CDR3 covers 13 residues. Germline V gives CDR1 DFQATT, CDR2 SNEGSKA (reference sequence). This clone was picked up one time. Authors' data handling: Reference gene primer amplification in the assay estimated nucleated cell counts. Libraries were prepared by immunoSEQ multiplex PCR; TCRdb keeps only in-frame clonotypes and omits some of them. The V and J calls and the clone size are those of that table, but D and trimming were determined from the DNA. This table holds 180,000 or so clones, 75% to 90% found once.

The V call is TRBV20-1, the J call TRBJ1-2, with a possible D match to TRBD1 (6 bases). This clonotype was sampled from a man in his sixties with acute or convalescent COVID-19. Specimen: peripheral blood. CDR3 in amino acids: CSASSSGGWGYTF. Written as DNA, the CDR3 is TGCAGTGCTAGTTCCTCGGGGGGCTGGGGCTACACCTTC.